The 27 T cell receptor beta chains below come from one sample, sequenced in a study of OX40 agonist ivuxolimab in advanced cancers. The table came from immunoSEQ multiplex PCR; TCRdb's copy has only in-frame clones and leaves some out. The sample shows tens of thousands of clones, 90% of them seen only once. The sequencing here drew on CD4+ or CD8+ T cells sorted from blood, taken in a trial of the OX40 agonist ivuxolimab. The receptors shown here come from an adult with an advanced solid tumor such as melanoma, head and neck, liver or kidney cancer.

The gene calls are TRBV5-6 and TRBJ2-7; no clear D gene. Trimming shortened V by 2 bases and J by 0 bases, and 6 bases separated the two germline ends. Germline CDR1 and CDR2: SGHDT and YYEEEE. CDR3 length: 13 amino acids. In DNA, the CDR3 is TGTGCCAGCAGCTTTGGCAGCTCCTACGAGCAGTACTTC. Protein: CASSFGSSYEQYF.

The rearrangement uses TRBV7-2 and TRBJ1-3; 8 bases match TRBD1. Germline trimming cut 8 bases from V and 0 bases from J; bases unmatched to any gene: 9. The V gene's germline CDR1 is SGHTA and CDR2 FQGNSA. CDR3 length equals 16 residues. The CDR3 region is CASAPHGTGSGNTIYF. DNA for the CDR3: TGTGCCAGCGCCCCCCATGGGACAGGCTCTGGAAACACCATATATTTT. Full variable domain (remainder filled in from reference TRBV7-2 and TRBJ1-3): GAGVSQSPSNKVTEKGKDVELRCDPISGHTALYWYRQSLGQGLEFLIYFQGNSAPDKSGLPSDRFSAERTGGSVSTLTIQRTQQEDSAVYLCASAPHGTGSGNTIYFGEGSWLTVV.

This chain joins TRBV19 and TRBJ2-1; D may be TRBD2 (7 bases). V was trimmed by 7 bases and J by 4 bases, leaving 14 bases between them. This CDR3 has 14 amino acids. Germline CDR1 LNHDA, CDR2 SQIVND (reference sequence). CDR3 DNA: TGTGCCAGTAACCCTAGGGGGGGTTACAATGAGCAGTTCTTC. Translation gives CASNPRGGYNEQFF.

V gene TRBV6-5 combines with J gene TRBJ1-2; the D is unclear. CDR3 length equals 14 residues. Germline V gene data show CDR1 as MNHEY and CDR2 as SVGAGI. Trimming left V 0 bases short and J 4 bases short, with 9 bases between. CDR3 coding DNA: TGTGCCAGCAGTTACTCCGCTTCTAGCTATGGCTACACCTTC. This sequence encodes CASSYSASSYGYTF.

V is TRBV19 and J is TRBJ2-1; tentatively, D is TRBD2 (6 bases). The CDR3 spans 14 residues. The V end was cut by 7 bases, the J end by 6 bases, with 16 bases between. In germline, CDR1 is LNHDA, CDR2 SQIVND (reference sequence). In nucleotides, the CDR3 is TGTGCCAGTATTGTGAGTGTCGGGGGCAATGAGCAGTTCTTC. Encoded protein: CASIVSVGGNEQFF.

In the case of this clone: Given a far larger clone just one base away, this is likely a sequencing read error. This sample also contains other DNA sequences that code for the same CDR3. The chain joins TRBV2 to TRBJ2-1; D might be TRBD2 (5 bases). Trimming cost V 4 bases and J 0 bases, with 13 bases left between them. Looked up from germline, CDR1 is SNHLY and CDR2 is FYNNEI. This CDR3 is 16 amino acids long. The CDR3 reads CASSALSGDSYNEQFF. CDR3 nucleotides: TGTGCCAGCAGTGCCTTGAGCGGCGACTCCTACAATGAGCAGTTCTTC.

The chain has TRBV19 and TRBJ1-5, with D uncertain. Germline lookup yields CDR1 LNHDA and CDR2 SQIVND (reference sequence). V gave up 6 bases and J gave up 8 bases, with 14 bases separating them. The CDR3 consists of 13 residues. The CDR3 DNA reads TGTGCCAGTAGCGCTTTCTTGGTTGAGCCCCAGCATTTT. The encoded protein is CASSAFLVEPQHF.

This clone was recorded a few times. This chain links TRBV13 with TRBJ2-7, with a weak D call TRBD1 (5 bases). The germline V gene has CDR1 PRHDT and CDR2 FYEKMQ (reference sequence). The V end lost 0 bases, the J end lost 0 bases, and 15 bases lay between the germline ends. The CDR3 has 17 residues. Written as DNA, the CDR3 is TGTGCCAGCAGCTTAGGCCAAAGGGGCGCGACCTCCTACGAGCAGTACTTC. It yields the protein CASSLGQRGATSYEQYF.

This CDR3 reads CASRKDGNLPSNEQFF. In DNA form, the CDR3 reads TGTGCCAGCAGGAAGGACGGGAACCTCCCCTCCAATGAGCAGTTCTTC. V gene TRBV2 combines with J gene TRBJ2-1; possible D gene TRBD2, 5 bases. The CDR3 is made up of 16 amino acids. Germline V gene lookup returns CDR1 SNHLY and CDR2 FYNNEI. Trimming cost V 6 bases and J 6 bases, with 21 bases left between them. The full variable domain, completed using reference TRBV2 and TRBJ2-1, is EPEVTQTPSHQVTQMGQEVILRCVPISNHLYFYWYRQILGQKVEFLVSFYNNEISEKSEIFDDQFSVERPDGSNFTLKIRSTKLEDSAMYFCASRKDGNLPSNEQFFGPGTRLTVL.

This clone came up once. The CDR3 bases are TGTGCCACCTCGGGGGGGGGAGTCACTGAAGCTTTCTTT. Protein: CATSGGGVTEAFF. This chain uses TRBV10-3 with TRBJ1-1, with D tentatively TRBD1 (5 bases). The length of the CDR3 is 13 residues. Looked up from germline, CDR1 is ENHRY and CDR2 is SYGVKD. Trimming pared 10 bases from V and 4 bases from J, leaving 16 bases between.

The chain carries TRBV2 and TRBJ1-5, with 8 bases identical to TRBD1. The ends lost 3 bases at V and 6 bases at J; junction bases unmatched: 4. This CDR3 region has 14 residues. The germline V gene has CDR1 SNHLY and CDR2 FYNNEI. CDR3 amino acids: CASSEGTGFQPQHF. CDR3 DNA sequence: TGTGCCAGCAGTGAGGGGACAGGCTTTCAGCCCCAGCATTTT. Using reference TRBV2 and TRBJ1-5 for the parts outside the CDR3, the full variable domain is EPEVTQTPSHQVTQMGQEVILRCVPISNHLYFYWYRQILGQKVEFLVSFYNNEISEKSEIFDDQFSVERPDGSNFTLKIRSTKLEDSAMYFCASSEGTGFQPQHFGDGTRLSIL.

The DNA for the CDR3 is TGTGCCAGCAGTGAATACCGGGACGCCGGTTCATACTATGGCTACACCTTC. Protein product: CASSEYRDAGSYYGYTF. J is TRBJ1-2 and V is TRBV6-1; a possible D gene is TRBD1 (5 bases). Trimming removed 2 bases at V and 3 bases at J, with 19 bases between. Germline V gene data show CDR1 as MNHNS and CDR2 as SASEGT. The CDR3 is 17 amino acids.

The chain employs TRBV5-1 and TRBJ2-2; D is uncertain. V shed 0 bases and J shed 5 bases, with 8 bases lying between them. Germline CDR1 and CDR2: SGHRS and YFSETQ. The CDR3 sequence is 14 residues long. Written as DNA, the CDR3 is TGCGCCAGCAGCTTGGTACGTGGGACCGGGGAGCTGTTTTTT. Encoded protein: CASSLVRGTGELFF.

This clone was detected once. The chain has TRBV4-3 and TRBJ1-3, with unresolved D. The V gene lost 1 base and the J gene lost 0 bases, with 7 bases spanning the gap. This CDR3 is 15 amino acids long. CDR1 is LGHNA and CDR2 is YSLEER in the germline V gene. The CDR3 nucleotides are TGCGCCAGCAGCCAAGGTATTGCCTCTGGAAACACCATATATTTT. Translation gives CASSQGIASGNTIYF.

The J gene is TRBJ1-3, the V gene TRBV28; D uncertain. CDR1 MDHEN and CDR2 SYDVKM come from the germline V gene. The CDR3 consists of 12 residues. Trimming removed 8 bases from V and 0 bases from J, with 5 bases in between. Written as DNA, the CDR3 is TGTGCCAGCTATGACTCTGGAAACACCATATATTTT. Its translation: CASYDSGNTIYF.

This clone was seen once. The chain links TRBV28 to TRBJ2-7, with 12 bases identical to TRBD2. The germline V gene has CDR1 MDHEN and CDR2 SYDVKM. The CDR3 runs 17 residues. J lost 3 bases, V lost 4 bases, and 10 bases had no gene match. The CDR3 bases are TGTGCCAGCAGTTCCCTCCGACTAGCGGGAGTTAACTACGAGCAGTACTTC. Amino acid sequence: CASSSLRLAGVNYEQYF.

For the CDR3, the DNA is TGTGCCAGTAGTGGAGGGTGGCACGAGCAGTACTTC. It yields the protein CASSGGWHEQYF. The genes are TRBV19 and TRBJ2-7; TRBD2 is a possible D gene (6 bases). This CDR3 region has 12 residues. CDR1 and CDR2 (germline): LNHDA, SQIVND (reference sequence). Trimming shortened V by 5 bases and J by 5 bases, and 10 bases separated the two germline ends.

The gene calls are TRBV9 and TRBJ2-7, with 8 bases matching TRBD2. V lost 0 bases, J lost 2 bases, and 4 bases stayed unmatched. The CDR3 consists of 15 residues. Germline V gene sequence: CDR1 SGDLS, CDR2 YYNGEE. CDR3 protein: CASSVGAGETYEQYF. The CDR3 DNA sequence: TGTGCCAGCAGCGTAGGAGCGGGGGAGACCTACGAGCAGTACTTC.

V gene TRBV27 combines with J gene TRBJ2-7, with 7 bases lining up with TRBD1. Trimming removed 2 bases from V and 0 bases from J; junction bases left unmatched: 4. Looked up from germline, CDR1 is MNHEY and CDR2 is SMNVEV (reference sequence). This CDR3 has 15 residues. The CDR3 loop is CASSLGTDSSYEQYF. CDR3 DNA sequence: TGTGCCAGCAGTTTAGGGACAGACAGCTCCTACGAGCAGTACTTC.

This clone was observed a single time. V and J are TRBV7-9 and TRBJ1-4; tentative D call: TRBD1 (5 bases). CDR3 size: 14 residues. Germline CDR1 reads SEHNR; CDR2 reads FQNEAQ (reference sequence). Trimming removed 5 bases at V and 6 bases at J, with 13 bases between. The CDR3 sequence is CASSPGPLDEKLFF. The CDR3 coding sequence is TGTGCCAGCAGCCCGGGGCCGTTAGATGAAAAACTGTTTTTT.

This clone is medium-sized by share. This sample includes further DNA sequences coding for the same CDR3. The CDR3 protein is CASSYSVNTEAFF. As DNA, the CDR3 is TGTGCCAGCAGTTACTCGGTTAACACTGAAGCTTTCTTT. This sequence joins TRBV6-5 and TRBJ1-1; D uncertain. V lost 0 bases, J lost 2 bases, and 4 bases lay in between. Germline lookup yields CDR1 MNHEY and CDR2 SVGAGI. This CDR3 contains 13 residues.

The chain links TRBV11-2 to TRBJ1-2; maybe TRBD1 (6 bases). The germline CDR1 and CDR2 sequences are SGHAT and FQNNGV. The CDR3 runs to 12 residues. Trimming removed 4 bases from V and 4 bases from J, with 7 bases in between. The DNA of the CDR3 is TGTGCCAGCAGCTCACAGGGCTATGGCTACACCTTC. Translating it yields CASSSQGYGYTF.

The CDR3 DNA reads as TGCGCCAGCAGCCAAGATTCTTTCAGGGGGCTTGGAAACACCATATATTTT. It specifies CASSQDSFRGLGNTIYF. V gene TRBV4-3 combines with J gene TRBJ1-3; 8 positions agree with TRBD1. From germline, CDR1 is LGHNA and CDR2 YSLEER. V shed 0 bases and J 3 bases; nucleotides not matched to a gene: 7. The CDR3 totals 17 residues.

The chain recombines TRBV29-1 with TRBJ1-2, with D perhaps matching TRBD1 (6 bases). CDR3 length equals 13 residues. In germline, CDR1 is SQVTM, CDR2 ANQGSEA. V lost 6 bases to trimming and J lost 2 bases, with 13 bases between them. The CDR3 here is CSVDSMNNYGYTF. The CDR3 nucleotides are TGCAGCGTGGACAGTATGAACAACTATGGCTACACCTTC.

The count of this clone is one. This chain links TRBV7-9 with TRBJ1-5, with TRBD1 identical over 8 bases. The CDR3 runs 16 residues. Losses at the gene ends were 5 bases for V and 3 bases for J; bases not matched to a gene: 9. CDR1 is SEHNR and CDR2 is FQNEAQ in the germline V gene (reference sequence). DNA of the CDR3: TGTGCCAGCAGCCATACGGGCAGGGGGCACAATCAGCCCCAGCATTTT. Translating it yields CASSHTGRGHNQPQHF.

This clone was found once. The chain joins TRBV2 to TRBJ2-3; 12 nucleotides line up with TRBD2. In germline, CDR1 is SNHLY, CDR2 FYNNEI. The trim removed 3 bases at V and 11 bases at J, leaving 6 bases unmatched. The CDR3 is made up of 14 amino acids. The CDR3 coding sequence is TGTGCCAGCAGTGAGAGGACTAGCGGGAAGAGGCAGTATTTT. Residues: CASSERTSGKRQYF.

This chain uses TRBV7-7 with TRBJ2-5; no definite D call. Trimming shortened V by 5 bases and J by 2 bases, and 9 bases separated the two germline ends. In germline, CDR1 is SSHAT, CDR2 FNYEAQ (reference sequence). The CDR3 extends over 13 amino acids. The CDR3 DNA is TGTGCCAGCAGCCCCGGAAGACAAGAGACCCAGTACTTC. Translation gives CASSPGRQETQYF. Filled out from reference TRBV7-7 and TRBJ2-5, the complete variable domain reads GAGVSQSPRYKVTKRGQDVTLRCDPISSHATLYWYQQALGQGPEFLTYFNYEAQPDKSGLPSDRFSAERPEGSISTLTIQRTEQRDSAMYRCASSPGRQETQYFGPGTRLLVL.